This TCR beta chain was sequenced for a study of early T cells in non-severe SARS-CoV-2 infection. This clonotype appeared many times. Unique molecular identifiers (one per individual cDNA molecule) were attached. In TCRdb, the 5' RACE reads were re-called with MiXCR into one record per CDR3 protein. The sample includes approximately 70,000 distinct CDR3 sequences, about 5% of them seen just once. This CDR3 comprises 14 residues. Germline CDR1 SQVTM, CDR2 ANQGSEA. V trimming: 7 bases; J trimming: 4 bases; junction bases outside the gene matches: 6. The sample in question was whole blood, obtained at baseline. The genes are TRBV29-1 and TRBJ2-1; 11 bases are a match to TRBD2. This TCR came from an adult who was a healthcare worker with PCR-confirmed SARS-CoV-2 infection or an uninfected control (not recorded which). CDR3 DNA: TGCAGCGGGTTCGGGACTAGCGGTTACAATGAGCAGTTCTTC. The encoded protein is CSGFGTSGYNEQFF.